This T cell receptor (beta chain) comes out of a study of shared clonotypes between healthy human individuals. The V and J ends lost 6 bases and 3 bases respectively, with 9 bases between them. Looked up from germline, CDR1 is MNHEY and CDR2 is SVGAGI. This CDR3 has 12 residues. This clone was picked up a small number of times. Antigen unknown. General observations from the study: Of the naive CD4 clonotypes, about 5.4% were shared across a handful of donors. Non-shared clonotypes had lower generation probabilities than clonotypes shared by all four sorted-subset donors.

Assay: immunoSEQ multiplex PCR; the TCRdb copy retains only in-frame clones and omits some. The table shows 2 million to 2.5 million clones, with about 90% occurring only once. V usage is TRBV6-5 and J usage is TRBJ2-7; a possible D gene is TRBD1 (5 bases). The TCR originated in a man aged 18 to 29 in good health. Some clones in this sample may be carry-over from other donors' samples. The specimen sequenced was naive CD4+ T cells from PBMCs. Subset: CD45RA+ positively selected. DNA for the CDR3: TGTGCCAGCAGGGACACCTACTACGAGCAGTACTTC. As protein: CASRDTYYEQYF.